A selection of T cell receptor beta chains follows, all from one sample in a study of blood T cell repertoires in COVID-19. Produced via immunoSEQ multiplex PCR; TCRdb's table is partial and in-frame only. The repertoire holds around 300,000 clones, with around 90% as singletons. Input material: PBMCs or T cells enriched from blood (not recorded which). These receptors originate from a woman between 25 and 40 years old who had recovered from COVID-19. Each CDR3 is given with its conserved first and last residue. A D gene is named only where the DNA matches it firmly. Rows give clone size only sometimes, using once, few, many, or a class for an expanded clone.

j_gene	v_gene	abundance	d_gene	CDR3aa	CDR3nt
TRBJ1-6	TRBV19	NA	TRBD1	CASSTRDSNNSPLHF	TGTGCCAGTAGTACCCGGGACAGCAATAATTCACCCCTCCACTTT
TRBJ2-7	TRBV18	NA	NA	CASSPRASEEQYF	TGTGCCAGCTCACCAAGGGCTAGCGAAGAGCAGTACTTC
TRBJ1-3	TRBV28	NA	TRBD1	CASSLGQLSGNTIYF	TGTGCCAGCAGTCTGGGACAGTTGTCCGGAAACACCATATATTTT
TRBJ2-2	TRBV24-1	once	TRBD1	CATSDLQGITGELFF	TGTGCCACCAGTGACTTACAGGGGATAACCGGGGAGCTGTTTTTT
TRBJ1-2	TRBV27	NA	NA	CASSSSPNYGYTF	TGTGCCAGCAGTTCGAGTCCCAACTATGGCTACACCTTC
TRBJ1-2	TRBV25-1	NA	NA	CASSGLVGAGYTF	TGTGCCAGCAGTGGACTCGTTGGGGCTGGCTACACCTTC
TRBJ1-5	TRBV15	NA	NA	CATSRDQGTIEPQHF	TGTGCCACCAGCAGAGATCAGGGGACCATTGAGCCCCAGCATTTT
TRBJ1-3	TRBV28	NA	NA	CASTLGGVSGNTIYF	TGTGCCAGCACTCTGGGGGGGGTTTCTGGAAACACCATATATTTT
TRBJ2-1	TRBV7-2	NA	NA	CASSLGSGSYNEQFF	TGTGCCAGCAGCTTAGGGTCAGGGTCATACAATGAGCAGTTCTTC
TRBJ2-2	TRBV3-1/TRBV3-2	NA	TRBD2	CASSPLPGLAVNTGELFF	TGTGCCAGCAGCCCATTACCGGGACTAGCAGTGAACACCGGGGAGCTGTTTTTT
TRBJ1-1	TRBV5-4	NA	NA	CASSLTGTMNTEAFF	TGTGCCAGCAGCTTGACAGGGACCATGAACACTGAAGCTTTCTTT
TRBJ1-1	TRBV5-1	NA	TRBD1	CASSLLQGASNTEAFF	TGCGCCAGCAGCCTGTTACAGGGGGCCTCGAACACTGAAGCTTTCTTT
TRBJ2-4	TRBV19	NA	TRBD2	CASSILAGDIQYF	TGTGCCAGTAGTATACTAGCGGGGGACATTCAGTACTTC
TRBJ1-2	TRBV5-8	NA	TRBD1	CASSLEVGTGFGYTF	TGTGCCAGCAGCTTGGAGGTTGGGACAGGGTTTGGCTACACCTTC